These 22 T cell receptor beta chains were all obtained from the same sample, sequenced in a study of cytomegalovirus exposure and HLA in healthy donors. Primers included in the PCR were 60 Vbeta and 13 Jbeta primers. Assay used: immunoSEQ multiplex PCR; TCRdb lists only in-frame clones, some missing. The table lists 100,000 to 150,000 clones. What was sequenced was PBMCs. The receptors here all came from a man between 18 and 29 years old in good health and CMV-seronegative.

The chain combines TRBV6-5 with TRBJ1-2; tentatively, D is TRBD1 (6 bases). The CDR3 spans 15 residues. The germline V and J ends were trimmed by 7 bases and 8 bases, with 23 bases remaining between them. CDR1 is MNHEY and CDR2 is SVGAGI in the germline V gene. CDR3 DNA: TGTGCCAGCACTATATCTCCAGGGGCGCGTAGCGGCTACACCTTC. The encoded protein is CASTISPGARSGYTF.

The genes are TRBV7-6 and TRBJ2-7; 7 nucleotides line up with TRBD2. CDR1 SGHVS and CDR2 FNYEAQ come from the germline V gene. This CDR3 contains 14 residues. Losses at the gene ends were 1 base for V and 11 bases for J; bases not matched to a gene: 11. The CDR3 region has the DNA TGTGCCAGCAGCTTAGGGGGTCAGGCCGCGGGGGAGTACTTC. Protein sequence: CASSLGGQAAGEYF. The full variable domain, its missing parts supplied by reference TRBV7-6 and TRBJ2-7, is GAGVSQSPRYKVTKRGQDVALRCDPISGHVSLYWYRQALGQGPEFLTYFNYEAQQDKSGLPNDRFSAERPEGSISTLTIQRTEQRDSAMYRCASSLGGQAAGEYFGPGTRLTVT.

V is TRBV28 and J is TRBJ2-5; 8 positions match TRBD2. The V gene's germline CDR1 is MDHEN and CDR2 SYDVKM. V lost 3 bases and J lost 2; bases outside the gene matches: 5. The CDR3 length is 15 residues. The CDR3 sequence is CASSFGGGLQETQYF. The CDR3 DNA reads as TGTGCCAGCAGTTTCGGCGGGGGGCTGCAAGAGACCCAGTACTTC.

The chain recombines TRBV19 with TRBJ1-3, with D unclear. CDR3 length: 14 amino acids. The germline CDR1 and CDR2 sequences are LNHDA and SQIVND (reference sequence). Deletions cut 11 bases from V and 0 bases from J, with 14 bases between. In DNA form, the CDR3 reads TGTGCCTCCAGCTCGGCGGGCTCTGGAAACACCATATATTTT. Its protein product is CASSSAGSGNTIYF.

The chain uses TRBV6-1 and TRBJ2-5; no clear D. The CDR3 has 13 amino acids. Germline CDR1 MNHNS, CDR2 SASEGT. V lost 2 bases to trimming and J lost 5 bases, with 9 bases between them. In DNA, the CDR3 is TGTGCCAGCAGTGAATTGCCCCGGGAGACCCAGTACTTC. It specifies CASSELPRETQYF.

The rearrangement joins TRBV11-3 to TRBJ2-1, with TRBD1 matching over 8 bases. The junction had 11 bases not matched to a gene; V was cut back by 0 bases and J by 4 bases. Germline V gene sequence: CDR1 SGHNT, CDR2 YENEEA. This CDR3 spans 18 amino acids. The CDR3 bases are TGTGCCAGCAGCTTAGATCAAGGAGGGACAGGAAAATACAATGAGCAGTTCTTC. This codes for CASSLDQGGTGKYNEQFF.

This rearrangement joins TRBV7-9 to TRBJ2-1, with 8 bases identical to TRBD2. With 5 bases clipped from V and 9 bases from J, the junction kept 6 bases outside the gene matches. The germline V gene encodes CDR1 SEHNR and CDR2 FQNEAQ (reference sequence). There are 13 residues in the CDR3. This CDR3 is CASSPQLAGEQFF. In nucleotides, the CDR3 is TGTGCCAGCAGCCCCCAGCTAGCGGGTGAGCAGTTCTTC.

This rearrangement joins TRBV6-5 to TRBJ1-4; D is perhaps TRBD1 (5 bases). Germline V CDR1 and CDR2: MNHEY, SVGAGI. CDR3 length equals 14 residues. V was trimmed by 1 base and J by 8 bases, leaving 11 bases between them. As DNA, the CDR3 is TGTGCCAGCAGTTACTTAGGGGTTGGGGAAAAACTGTTTTTT. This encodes CASSYLGVGEKLFF.

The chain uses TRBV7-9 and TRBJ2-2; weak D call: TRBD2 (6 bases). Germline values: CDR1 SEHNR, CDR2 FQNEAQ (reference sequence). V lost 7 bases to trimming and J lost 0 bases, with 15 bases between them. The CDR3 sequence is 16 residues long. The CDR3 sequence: CASNKWGGTNTGELFF. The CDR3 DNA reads TGTGCCAGCAACAAGTGGGGAGGAACGAACACCGGGGAGCTGTTTTTT. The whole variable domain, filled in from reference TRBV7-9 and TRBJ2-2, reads DTGVSQNPRHKITKRGQNVTFRCDPISEHNRLYWYRQTLGQGPEFLTYFQNEAQLEKSRLLSDRFSAERPKGSFSTLEIQRTEQGDSAMYLCASNKWGGTNTGELFFGEGSRLTVL.

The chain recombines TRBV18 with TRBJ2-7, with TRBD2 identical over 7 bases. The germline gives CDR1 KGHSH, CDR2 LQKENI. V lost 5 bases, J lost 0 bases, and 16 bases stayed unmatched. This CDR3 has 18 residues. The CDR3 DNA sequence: TGTGCCAGCTCAGGGGGTTCGGTGACTAGCCTAAGCTCCTACGAGCAGTACTTC. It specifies CASSGGSVTSLSSYEQYF.

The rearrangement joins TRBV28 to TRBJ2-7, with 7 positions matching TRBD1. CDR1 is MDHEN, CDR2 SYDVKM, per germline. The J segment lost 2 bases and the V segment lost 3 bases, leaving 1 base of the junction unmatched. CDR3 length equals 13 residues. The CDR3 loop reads CASSLTGTYEQYF. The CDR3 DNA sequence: TGTGCCAGCAGTTTGACAGGGACCTACGAGCAGTACTTC. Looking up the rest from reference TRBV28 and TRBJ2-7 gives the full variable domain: DVKVTQSSRYLVKRTGEKVFLECVQDMDHENMFWYRQDPGLGLRLIYFSYDVKMKEKGDIPEGYSVSREKKERFSLILESASTNQTSMYLCASSLTGTYEQYFGPGTRLTVT.

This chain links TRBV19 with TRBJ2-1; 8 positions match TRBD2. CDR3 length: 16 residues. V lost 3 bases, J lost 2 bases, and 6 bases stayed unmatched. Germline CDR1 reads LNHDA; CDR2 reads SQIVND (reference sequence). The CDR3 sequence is CASSIQAGVAYNEQFF. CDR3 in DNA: TGTGCCAGTAGTATTCAAGCGGGAGTGGCCTACAATGAGCAGTTCTTC.

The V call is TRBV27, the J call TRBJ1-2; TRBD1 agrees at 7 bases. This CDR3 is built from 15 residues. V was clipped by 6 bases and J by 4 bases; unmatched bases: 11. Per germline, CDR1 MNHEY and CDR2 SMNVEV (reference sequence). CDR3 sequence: CASRIRTGPFYGYTF. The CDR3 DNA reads TGTGCCAGCAGAATCCGGACAGGCCCCTTCTATGGCTACACCTTC.

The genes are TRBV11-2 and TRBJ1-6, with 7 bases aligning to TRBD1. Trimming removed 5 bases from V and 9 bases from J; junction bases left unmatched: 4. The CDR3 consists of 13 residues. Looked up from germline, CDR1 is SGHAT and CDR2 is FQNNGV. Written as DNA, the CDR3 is TGTGCCAGCAGCCCCAGACAGGGTTCACCCCTCCACTTT. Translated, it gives CASSPRQGSPLHF. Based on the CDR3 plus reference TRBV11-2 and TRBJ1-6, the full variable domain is EAGVAQSPRYKIIEKRQSVAFWCNPISGHATLYWYQQILGQGPKLLIQFQNNGVVDDSQLPKDRFSAERLKGVDSTLKIQPAKLEDSAVYLCASSPRQGSPLHFGNGTRLTVT.

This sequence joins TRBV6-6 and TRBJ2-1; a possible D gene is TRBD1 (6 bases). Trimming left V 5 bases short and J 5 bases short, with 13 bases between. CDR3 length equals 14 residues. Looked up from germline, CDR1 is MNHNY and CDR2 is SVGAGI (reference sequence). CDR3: CASSLDRSHNEQFF. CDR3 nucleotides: TGTGCCAGCAGTCTAGACAGGTCCCACAATGAGCAGTTCTTC.

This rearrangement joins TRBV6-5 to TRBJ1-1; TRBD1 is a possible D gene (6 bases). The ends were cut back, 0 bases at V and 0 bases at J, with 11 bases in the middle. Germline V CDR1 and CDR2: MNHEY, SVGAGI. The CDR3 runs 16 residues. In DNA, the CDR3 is TGTGCCAGCAGTTACTCGAGGGGGATGGTGAACACTGAAGCTTTCTTT. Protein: CASSYSRGMVNTEAFF.

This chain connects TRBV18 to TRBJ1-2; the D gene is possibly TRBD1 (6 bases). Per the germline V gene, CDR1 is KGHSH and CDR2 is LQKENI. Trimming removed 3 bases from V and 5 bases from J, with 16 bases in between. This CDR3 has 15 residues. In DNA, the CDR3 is TGTGCCAGCTCACCGACCCAGGGGTCTGGGTATGGCTACACCTTC. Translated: CASSPTQGSGYGYTF.

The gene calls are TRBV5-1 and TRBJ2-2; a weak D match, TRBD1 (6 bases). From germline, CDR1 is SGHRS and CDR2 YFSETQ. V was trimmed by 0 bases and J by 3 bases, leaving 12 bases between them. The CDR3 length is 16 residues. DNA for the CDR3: TGCGCCAGCAGCTTGGTTCTGGGGGCGGACACCGGGGAGCTGTTTTTT. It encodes CASSLVLGADTGELFF.

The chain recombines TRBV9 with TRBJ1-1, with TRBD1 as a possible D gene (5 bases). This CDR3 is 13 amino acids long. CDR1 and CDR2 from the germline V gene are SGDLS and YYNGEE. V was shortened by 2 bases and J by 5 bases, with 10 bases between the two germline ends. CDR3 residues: CASSVGGSTEAFF. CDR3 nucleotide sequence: TGTGCCAGCAGCGTCGGGGGGTCGACTGAAGCTTTCTTT.

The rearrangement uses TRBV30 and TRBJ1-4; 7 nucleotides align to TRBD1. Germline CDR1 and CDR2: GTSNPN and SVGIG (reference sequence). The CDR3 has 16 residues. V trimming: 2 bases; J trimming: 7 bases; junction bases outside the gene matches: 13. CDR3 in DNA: TGTGCCTGGAGTAGCGGGCGAGGGGGCATAAGTGAAAAACTGTTTTTT. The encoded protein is CAWSSGRGGISEKLFF.

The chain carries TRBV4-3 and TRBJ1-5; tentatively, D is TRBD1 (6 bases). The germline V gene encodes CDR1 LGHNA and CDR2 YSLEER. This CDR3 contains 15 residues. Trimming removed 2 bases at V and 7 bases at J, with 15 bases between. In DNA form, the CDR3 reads TGCGCCAGCAGCCAAACCACAGGGATCGGGCAGCCCCAGCATTTT. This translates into CASSQTTGIGQPQHF.

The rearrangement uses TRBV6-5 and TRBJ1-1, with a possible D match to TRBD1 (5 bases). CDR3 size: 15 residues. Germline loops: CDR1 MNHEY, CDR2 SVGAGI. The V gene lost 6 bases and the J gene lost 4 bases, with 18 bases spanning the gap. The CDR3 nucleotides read TGTGCCAGCAGCTCCCCCCGGGGGTTTGGCACTGAAGCTTTCTTT. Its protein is CASSSPRGFGTEAFF.